This TCR beta chain was identified in a study of blood T cell repertoires in COVID-19. At the level of the study: Acute and convalescent COVID-19 specimens originated in the United States, Italy and Spain. PBMCs, B-cell-depleted T cells, or T cells provided the cDNA or gDNA that made up the material.

Trimming at V came to 5 bases and at J to 8 bases, leaving 13 bases not matched to a gene. The CDR3 runs 15 residues. Germline values: CDR1 SEHNR, CDR2 FQNEAQ (reference sequence). Study processing details: Reference gene primer amplification yielded estimated nucleated cell counts. Assay used: immunoSEQ multiplex PCR; TCRdb lists only in-frame clones, some missing. That table is the source of V, J and clone size, and D and trimming were worked out from the DNA. The repertoire consists of about 200,000 clones, with nearly 90% occurring once and the leading ten covering around 17%. The Seattle patients, enrolled during active infection, were followed longitudinally. This clone appeared a single time.

Sequenced input: peripheral blood. V is TRBV7-9 and J is TRBJ1-1, with TRBD1 matching 8 bases. The receptor was isolated from a man between 45 and 60 years old with COVID-19, enrolled during active disease. For the CDR3, the DNA is TGTGCCAGCAGCCATCCGGGCACGACAGGGGCCGAAGCTTTCTTT. Translation: CASSHPGTTGAEAFF.